The following is a TCR beta chain sequence with its context. V lost 2 bases, J lost 11 bases, and 9 bases stayed unmatched. Germline V CDR1 and CDR2: MNHNS, SASEGT. The CDR3 spans 14 residues. These data are taken from a study of blood T cell repertoires in COVID-19. Study overall: Samples of COVID-19 (acute and convalescent) were obtained from the United States, Italy and Spain. PBMCs, B-cell-depleted T cells, or T cells were the source of the cDNA or gDNA that made up the material.

Per the original data handling: Amplification with reference gene primers provided the estimates of nucleated cell counts. Measured with immunoSEQ multiplex PCR; TCRdb has only the in-frame clones, and not every one. V and J calls and clone size are as listed in that table; D and trimming were resolved from the DNA. Of roughly 52,000 clones listed, roughly 85% are singletons. This receptor was identified in a human donor in a cohort sampled during active or convalescent COVID-19. The specimen was peripheral blood. The rearrangement uses TRBV6-1 and TRBJ1-1, with 9 bases matching TRBD1. The CDR3 loop is CASSEQDRGSKAFF. DNA for the CDR3: TGTGCCAGCAGTGAACAGGACAGGGGCTCCAAGGCTTTCTTT.